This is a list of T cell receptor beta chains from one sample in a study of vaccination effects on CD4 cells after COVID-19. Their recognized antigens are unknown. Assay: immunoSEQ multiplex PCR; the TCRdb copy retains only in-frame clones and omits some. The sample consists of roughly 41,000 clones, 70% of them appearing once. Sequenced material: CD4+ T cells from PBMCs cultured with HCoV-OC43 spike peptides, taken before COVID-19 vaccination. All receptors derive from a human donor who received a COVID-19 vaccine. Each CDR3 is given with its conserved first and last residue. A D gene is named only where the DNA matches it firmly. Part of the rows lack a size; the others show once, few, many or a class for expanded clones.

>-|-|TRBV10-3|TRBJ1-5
TGTGCCATCAGTGAGTCGGCAGTATCACAGCCCCAGCATTTT
CAISESAVSQPQHF
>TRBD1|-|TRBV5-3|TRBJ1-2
TGTGCCAGAAGCTTGGCGGGACAGGGAGCTAACTATGGCTACACCTTC
CARSLAGQGANYGYTF
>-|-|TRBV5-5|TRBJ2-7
TGTGCCAGCAGCTTGAGGGGCGGACAAAACTACGAGCAGTACTTC
CASSLRGGQNYEQYF
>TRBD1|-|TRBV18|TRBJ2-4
TGTGCCAGCTCACCGCAGCGCACGACAGGGGCCCTAGCCAAAAACATTCAGTACTTC
CASSPQRTTGALAKNIQYF
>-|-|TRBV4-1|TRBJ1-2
TGCGCCAGCAGCCAAGAACCACGGGGCAGGGGCTATGGCTACACCTTC
CASSQEPRGRGYGYTF
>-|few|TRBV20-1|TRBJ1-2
TGCAGTGCTAGTGTCACTGAAGGAGGGGCATATGGCTACACCTTC
CSASVTEGGAYGYTF
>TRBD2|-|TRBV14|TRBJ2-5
TGTGCCAGCAGCCAAGAATACTCGTGGACTAGCGGGGATCAAGAGACCCAGTACTTC
CASSQEYSWTSGDQETQYF
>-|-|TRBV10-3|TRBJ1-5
TGTGCCATCAGTGTGGGCCCCAATCAGCCCCAGCATTTT
CAISVGPNQPQHF
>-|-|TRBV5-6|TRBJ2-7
TGTGCCAGCAGCTTGTCCGCAGTCTACGAGCAGTACTTC
CASSLSAVYEQYF
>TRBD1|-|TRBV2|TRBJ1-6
TGTGCCAGCAGTCGGGACAGGTCCTATAATTCACCCCTCCACTTT
CASSRDRSYNSPLHF
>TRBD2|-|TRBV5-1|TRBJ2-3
TGCGCCAGCAGCCCCCGGGGGGGGGCGTACACAGATACGCAGTATTTT
CASSPRGGAYTDTQYF
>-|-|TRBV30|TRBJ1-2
TGTGCCTGGAGTGGCTCTTGGGTTTATGGCTACACCTTC
CAWSGSWVYGYTF
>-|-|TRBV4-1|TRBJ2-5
TGCGCCAGCAGCCCCGAGGGGGGCCTTGAGACCCAGTACTTC
CASSPEGGLETQYF
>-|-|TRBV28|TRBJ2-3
TGTGCCAGCAGTTCCTTGCTGGGGGGCACAGATACGCAGTATTTT
CASSSLLGGTDTQYF
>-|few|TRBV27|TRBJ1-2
TGTGCCAGCAGTTTTCAGGCCGACACCTATGGCTACACCTTC
CASSFQADTYGYTF
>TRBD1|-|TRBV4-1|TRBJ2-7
TGCGCCAGCAGCCATACCGGGACAGGGCCGAAAGAGCAGTACTTC
CASSHTGTGPKEQYF
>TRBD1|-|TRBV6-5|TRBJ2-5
TGTGCCAGCAGGTCAGGGGGAATCCAAGAGACCCAGTACTTC
CASRSGGIQETQYF
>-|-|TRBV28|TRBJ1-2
TGTGCCAGCAGTTTATACCCCCCCAGCAGATCCTATGGCTACACCTTC
CASSLYPPSRSYGYTF
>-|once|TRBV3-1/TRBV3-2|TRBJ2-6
TGTGCCAGCAGCCAAGGTGGGCGACGGAACTCTGGGGCCAACGTCCTGACTTTC
CASSQGGRRNSGANVLTF
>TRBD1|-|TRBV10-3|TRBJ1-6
TGTGCCATCGGAGGGACAGCAGATAATTCACCCCTCCACTTT
CAIGGTADNSPLHF
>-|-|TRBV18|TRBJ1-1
TGTGCCAGCTCACCGGCATTGAACACTGAAGCTTTCTTT
CASSPALNTEAFF
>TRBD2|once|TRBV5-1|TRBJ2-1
TGCGCCAGCAGAATAGCGGGGGGTACCCTCCATGAGCAGTTCTTC
CASRIAGGTLHEQFF
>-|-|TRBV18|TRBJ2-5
TGTGCCAGCTCCCCAGCAGGGGCCCAAGAGACCCAGTACTTC
CASSPAGAQETQYF
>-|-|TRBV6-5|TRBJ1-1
TGTGCCAGCAGTTACTACCCGGGACTGACAAACACTGAAGCTTTCTTT
CASSYYPGLTNTEAFF
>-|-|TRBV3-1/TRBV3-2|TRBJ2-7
TGTGCCAGCAGCCAGGGGACATTAGCCTACGAGCAGTACTTC
CASSQGTLAYEQYF
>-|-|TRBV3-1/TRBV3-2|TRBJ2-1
TGTGCCAGCAGCCGCCTTCTAGCTCTTATCAATGAGCAGTTCTTC
CASSRLLALINEQFF
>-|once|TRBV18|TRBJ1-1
TGTGCCAGCTCACCGGGACGTAAGAACACTGAAGCTTTCTTT
CASSPGRKNTEAFF
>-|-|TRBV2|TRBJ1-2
TGTGCCAGCAGTGAAGGGGGCTCATGGGGAGGCTACACCTTC
CASSEGGSWGGYTF
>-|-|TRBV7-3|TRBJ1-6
TGTGCCAGCAGCCTAGAGATCAATTCACCCCTCCACTTT
CASSLEINSPLHF
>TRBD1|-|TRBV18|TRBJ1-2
TGTGCCAGCTCGCCGACAGGGTCAGTTCGCTATGGCTACACCTTC
CASSPTGSVRYGYTF
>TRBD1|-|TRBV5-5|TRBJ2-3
TGTGCCAGCAGCTTTGCACAGGGGATTGGGGATACGCAGTATTTT
CASSFAQGIGDTQYF
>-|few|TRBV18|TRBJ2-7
TGTGCCAGCTCACCACCTCTGGCCTACGAGCAGTACTTC
CASSPPLAYEQYF
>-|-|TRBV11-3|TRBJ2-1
TGTGCCAGCAGCTTAGGGGGGACGGTCAACAATGAGCAGTTCTTC
CASSLGGTVNNEQFF
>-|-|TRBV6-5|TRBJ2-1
TGTGCCAGCAGCCACCCGAGCTCCTACAATGAGCAGTTCTTC
CASSHPSSYNEQFF
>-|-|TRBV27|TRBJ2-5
TGTGCCAGCAGTCTAAGACGGTCCCTAGAGACCCAGTACTTC
CASSLRRSLETQYF
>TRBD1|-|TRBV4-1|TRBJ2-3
TGCGCCAGCAGCCAAGATCGAACGGGGACAGGGATCGGAGATACGCAGTATTTT
CASSQDRTGTGIGDTQYF
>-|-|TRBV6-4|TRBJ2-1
TGTGCCAGCAGGAAGGACAGCAACTCCTACAATGAGCAGTTCTTC
CASRKDSNSYNEQFF
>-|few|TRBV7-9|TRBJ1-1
TGTGCCAGCAGCTTAGAGGTGACCGGTGAAGCTTTCTTT
CASSLEVTGEAFF
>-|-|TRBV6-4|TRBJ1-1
TGTGCCAGCAGTGACAAGCCCGCGGCAGGTGGACAGGCTTTCTTT
CASSDKPAAGGQAFF
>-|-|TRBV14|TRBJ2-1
TGTGCCAGCAGGCGACTAGGGGAAGATGAGCAGTTCTTC
CASRRLGEDEQFF
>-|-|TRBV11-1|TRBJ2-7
TGTGCCAGCAGTCAGACAGACCCCTACGAGCAGTACTTC
CASSQTDPYEQYF
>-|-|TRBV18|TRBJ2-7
TGTGCCAGCTCACCGGGGGTGAACGAGCAGTACTTC
CASSPGVNEQYF
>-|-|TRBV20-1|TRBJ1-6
TGCAGTGCTAGTAGGGTCCACAGGACGAATTCACCCCTCCACTTT
CSASRVHRTNSPLHF
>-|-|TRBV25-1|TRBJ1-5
TGTGCCAGCAGTGAATCAGGACTAAGCAATCAGCCCCAGCATTTT
CASSESGLSNQPQHF
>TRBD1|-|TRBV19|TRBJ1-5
TGTGCCAGTAGTAGAACAGGGGCGGGCAGCAATCAGCCCCAGCATTTT
CASSRTGAGSNQPQHF
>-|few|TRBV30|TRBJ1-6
TGTGCCTGGAGGGGGGCGCGATCACCCCTCCACTTT
CAWRGARSPLHF
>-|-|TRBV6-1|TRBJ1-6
TGTGCCAGCAGTGAACTACAGGGTAATAATTCACCCCTCCACTTT
CASSELQGNNSPLHF
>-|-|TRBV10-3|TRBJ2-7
TGTGCCATCAGTGAGTCTGGGCAGACCAATTACGAGCAGTACTTC
CAISESGQTNYEQYF
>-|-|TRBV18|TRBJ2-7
TGTGCCAGCTCCCCACTCGTGGACAGTAACGACGAGCAGTACTTC
CASSPLVDSNDEQYF
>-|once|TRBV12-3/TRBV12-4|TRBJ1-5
TGTGCCAGCAGACAGGGCATGCAGCCCCAGCATTTT
CASRQGMQPQHF